Following are 19 T cell receptor beta chains from one sample sequenced in a study of T-cell memory formation after mild COVID-19. A single record per CDR3 protein comes from TCRdb applying MiXCR to the 5' RACE reads. The repertoire includes about 470,000 distinct CDR3 sequences, 15% to 20% of them detected once, and around 12% sits in the top ten. The source material was PBMCs or a T cell subset sorted from them (not recorded which). The receptors were sampled from an adult woman who had mild COVID-19 (a few samples of this study predate the infection). Cell type and time point are not known.

The gene calls are TRBV24-1 and TRBJ1-1; 8 bases match TRBD1. Germline loops: CDR1 KGHDR, CDR2 SFDVKD. V lost 2 bases and J lost 0; bases outside the gene matches: 4. The CDR3 extends over 16 amino acids. CDR3 in DNA: TGTGCCACCAGTGATTACGCGGACAGGGTGAACACTGAAGCTTTCTTT. Its protein is CATSDYADRVNTEAFF.

The V call is TRBV6-6, the J call TRBJ1-2; 7 nucleotides match TRBD1. The CDR3 is made up of 15 amino acids. Germline V gene data show CDR1 as MNHNY and CDR2 as SVGAGI (reference sequence). V dropped 0 bases and J dropped 3; count of bases not matched to a gene: 4. The CDR3 sequence: CASSYSTGLDYGYTF. CDR3 sequence (DNA): TGTGCCAGCAGTTACTCGACAGGGTTGGACTATGGCTACACCTTC.

The rearrangement uses TRBV29-1 and TRBJ2-5, with TRBD1 identical over 7 bases. V gave up 2 bases and J gave up 5 bases; unmatched junction bases: 26. CDR3 size: 20 residues. Germline CDR1 and CDR2: SQVTM and ANQGSEA. The CDR3 protein is CSVESDPMFSERGLGETQYF. CDR3 coding DNA: TGCAGCGTTGAATCCGACCCTATGTTCTCCGAAAGGGGGCTCGGGGAGACCCAGTACTTC.

This clonotype was seen many times. The rearrangement uses TRBV5-1 and TRBJ1-2; D ambiguous. There are 13 residues in the CDR3. The V end lost 5 bases, the J end lost 4 bases, and 12 bases lay between the germline ends. The V gene's germline CDR1 is SGHRS and CDR2 YFSETQ. CDR3 in amino acids: CASSLGEFYGYTF. The CDR3 coding sequence is TGCGCCAGCAGTCTTGGCGAATTCTATGGCTACACCTTC.

The rearrangement joins TRBV20-1 to TRBJ2-7, with TRBD1 matching over 10 bases. V shed 5 bases, J shed 5 bases, and the junction held 9 bases outside the gene matches. CDR1 and CDR2 from the germline V gene are DFQATT and SNEGSKA (reference sequence). The CDR3 is made up of 14 amino acids. The CDR3 spells CSAHAGTGVHEQYF. CDR3 nucleotides: TGCAGTGCTCATGCCGGGACAGGGGTCCACGAGCAGTACTTC.

This clonotype appeared a few times. CDR3 region: CASSRRASQESGANVLTF. In DNA form, the CDR3 reads TGTGCCAGCAGTCGAAGGGCCAGCCAGGAGTCTGGGGCCAACGTCCTGACTTTC. V usage is TRBV6-6 and J usage is TRBJ2-6; D is undetermined. The CDR3 is made up of 18 amino acids. V shed 5 bases and J shed 1 base, with 18 bases lying between them. Per germline, CDR1 MNHNY and CDR2 SVGAGI (reference sequence).

The chain employs TRBV6-6 and TRBJ2-7; D remains ambiguous. CDR1 is MNHNY and CDR2 is SVGAGI in the germline V gene (reference sequence). The ends were cut back, 5 bases at V and 1 base at J, with 15 bases in the middle. This CDR3 region has 15 residues. This chain's CDR3 is CASSPQKPGSYEQYF. CDR3 DNA: TGTGCCAGCAGTCCACAGAAACCGGGTTCCTACGAGCAGTACTTC.

This clonotype was picked up a small number of times. The V and J genes are TRBV7-9 and TRBJ2-4; no clear D. Trimming shortened V by 1 base and J by 0 bases, and 10 bases separated the two germline ends. The germline V gene has CDR1 SEHNR and CDR2 FQNEAQ (reference sequence). This CDR3 has 16 amino acids. The CDR3 bases are TGTGCCAGCAGCTTAGGTGTAGGGATAGCCAAAAACATTCAGTACTTC. This codes for CASSLGVGIAKNIQYF.

The chain uses TRBV12-3 or TRBV12-4 and TRBJ1-4; D call uncertain. The CDR3 loop spans 12 amino acids. V was cut by 4 bases and J by 8 bases, with 8 bases left in between. The CDR3 spells CASSSRTEKLFF. DNA of the CDR3: TGTGCCAGCAGTTCCCGGACCGAAAAACTGTTTTTT.

This chain links TRBV24-1 with TRBJ2-1; TRBD2 matches 13 bases. This CDR3 contains 19 residues. V lost 3 bases, J lost 3 bases, and 10 bases stayed unmatched. In germline, CDR1 is KGHDR, CDR2 SFDVKD. The CDR3 loop is CATSDNAWTSGSIYNEQFF. The DNA for the CDR3 is TGTGCCACCAGTGATAATGCGTGGACTAGCGGGAGTATCTACAATGAGCAGTTCTTC.

The sample holds a few counts of this clonotype. This chain links TRBV5-1 with TRBJ2-5; D possibly corresponds to TRBD1 (7 bases). The CDR3 runs to 14 residues. V lost 2 bases and J 5 bases, leaving 13 bases between the germline ends. Per the germline V gene, CDR1 is SGHRS and CDR2 is YFSETQ. CDR3 nucleotides: TGCGCCAGCAGCTTCAGGGGGGTTGAGGAGACCCAGTACTTC. This sequence encodes CASSFRGVEETQYF.

This clonotype was observed at least ten times. The chain carries TRBV6-5 and TRBJ2-2, with a tentative D call TRBD1 (6 bases). The CDR3 covers 19 residues. The V and J ends lost 2 bases and 2 bases respectively, with 21 bases between them. Germline V gives CDR1 MNHEY, CDR2 SVGAGI. The CDR3 here is CASSYRTVWTASNTGELFF. The CDR3, as DNA: TGTGCCAGCAGTTACCGGACGGTTTGGACAGCATCAAACACCGGGGAGCTGTTTTTT.

The chain joins TRBV7-3 to TRBJ1-1; a possible D gene is TRBD1 (5 bases). The CDR3 is made up of 13 amino acids. Germline V CDR1 and CDR2: SGHTA, FQGTGA. The ends were cut back, 4 bases at V and 4 bases at J, with 10 bases in the middle. In DNA form, the CDR3 reads TGTGCCAGCAGCTCAATGGGGGGCACTGAAGCTTTCTTT. Translated: CASSSMGGTEAFF.

The chain combines TRBV5-3 with TRBJ1-2, with 7 bases that match TRBD1. TRBV5-3 is given ORF status, its function remaining uncertain. V was pared by 4 bases and J by 5 bases, with 8 bases of the junction left unmatched. The CDR3 is 14 amino acids. The CDR3 DNA reads as TGTGCCAGAAGCCCACCGGACAGGATGTATGGCTACACCTTC. Residues: CARSPPDRMYGYTF.

This clonotype was seen a few times. The genes are TRBV6-5 and TRBJ2-1; weak D call: TRBD1 (5 bases). The CDR3 is 14 residues long. Deletions cut 6 bases from V and 2 bases from J, with 11 bases between. CDR1 and CDR2 (germline): MNHEY, SVGAGI. CDR3 region: CASSDRATYNEQFF. The CDR3 nucleotides read TGTGCCAGCAGCGACAGAGCAACCTACAATGAGCAGTTCTTC.

This clonotype was seen a few times. This rearrangement joins TRBV5-1 to TRBJ1-6; unclear D gene. CDR3 length: 14 amino acids. With 1 base removed from V and 8 bases from J, the gap between germline ends came to 10 bases. Germline V gene sequence: CDR1 SGHRS, CDR2 YFSETQ. This CDR3 reads CASSLSASDSPLHF. In DNA form, the CDR3 reads TGCGCCAGCAGCTTGTCGGCCTCAGATTCACCCCTCCACTTT.

The J gene is TRBJ2-1, the V gene TRBV2, with D hard to call. CDR1 and CDR2 (germline): SNHLY, FYNNEI. Trimming took off 4 bases at V and 8 bases at J, with 21 bases between the two ends. There are 16 residues in the CDR3. The CDR3 DNA reads TGTGCCAGCAGTGGTTTGACTTCAACTGCAGGCGATGAGCAGTTCTTC. Its protein product is CASSGLTSTAGDEQFF.

The V and J genes are TRBV29-1 and TRBJ2-3; 7 bases agree with TRBD2. Germline loops: CDR1 SQVTM, CDR2 ANQGSEA. The V segment lost 1 base and the J segment 1 base; nucleotides outside the gene matches: 20. CDR3 length: 20 amino acids. CDR3 amino acids: CSVEGFSVGGRGLGTDTQYF. The CDR3 DNA is TGCAGCGTTGAAGGATTCTCGGTCGGCGGGAGAGGCCTGGGCACAGATACGCAGTATTTT.

The chain recombines TRBV5-6 with TRBJ2-5, with D possibly matching TRBD1 (6 bases). This CDR3 contains 16 residues. The V gene lost 3 bases and the J gene lost 13 bases, with 28 bases spanning the gap. Germline assignment: CDR1 SGHDT and CDR2 YYEEEE. The CDR3 sequence: CASSSDPVGHARDRYF. Written as DNA, the CDR3 is TGTGCCAGCAGCTCCGACCCAGTGGGACACGCGAGAGATAGGTACTTC.